This T cell receptor beta chain comes out of a study of blood T cell repertoires in COVID-19. Study in general: Italy, Spain and the United States were the sources of the convalescent and acute COVID-19 samples. The analysed material was cDNA or gDNA that came from T cells, B-cell-depleted T cells, or PBMCs.

V gave up 5 bases and J gave up 6 bases, with 17 bases separating them. This CDR3 spans 14 amino acids. Germline V CDR1 and CDR2: SGHTA, FQGNSA. Data came from immunoSEQ multiplex PCR; TCRdb stores just in-frame clones and leaves some out. The table records over 250,000 clones, approximately 85% of them present only once. The specimen sequenced was peripheral blood. The chain employs TRBV7-2 and TRBJ2-7, with a weak D call TRBD2 (5 bases). The receptor was derived from a woman aged 25 to 39 with acute or convalescent COVID-19. The CDR3 loop is CASSKLRTVREQYF. As DNA, the CDR3 is TGTGCCAGCAGCAAACTTAGGACTGTTCGCGAGCAGTACTTC.